The 16 T cell receptor beta chains below all came from one sample that was sequenced in a study of blood T cells in healthy people across ages. PCR was performed a second time for about 6 to 12 cycles using a sample-barcoded 5' primer and a J-beta primer mix. Each CDR3 protein gets one entry after TCRdb re-called the 5' RACE reads with MiXCR. The table includes around 600,000 distinct CDR3 sequences, 45% to 55% detected once. Sequenced sample: blood. These receptors all come from a man at least 80 years old in good health.

The V gene is TRBV7-9, the J gene TRBJ2-3; TRBD1 matches at 9 bases. This CDR3 spans 16 amino acids. Trimming took 4 bases from V and 2 from J; bases not matched to a gene: 7. CDR1 SEHNR and CDR2 FQNEAQ come from the germline V gene (reference sequence). The CDR3 is CASSWDREGPTDTQYF. The CDR3 region has the DNA TGTGCCAGCAGCTGGGACAGGGAAGGTCCCACAGATACGCAGTATTTT.

V usage is TRBV20-1 and J usage is TRBJ1-6, with D possibly TRBD1 on 6 matching bases. In germline, CDR1 is DFQATT, CDR2 SNEGSKA (reference sequence). Deletions cut 4 bases from V and 6 bases from J, with 10 bases between. CDR3 size: 13 residues. The CDR3 region has the DNA TGCAGTGCTACAGGGGACCTTAATTCACCCCTCCACTTT. It codes for CSATGDLNSPLHF.

The gene calls are TRBV11-2 and TRBJ2-7, with D tentatively TRBD1 (5 bases). CDR3 length: 11 amino acids. Germline loops: CDR1 SGHAT, CDR2 FQNNGV. Trimming shortened V by 5 bases and J by 5 bases, and 7 bases separated the two germline ends. CDR3 coding DNA: TGTGCCAGCAGCAGGGGAAACGAGCAGTACTTC. Translation: CASSRGNEQYF. The variable domain in full, completed from reference TRBV11-2 and TRBJ2-7, reads EAGVAQSPRYKIIEKRQSVAFWCNPISGHATLYWYQQILGQGPKLLIQFQNNGVVDDSQLPKDRFSAERLKGVDSTLKIQPAKLEDSAVYLCASSRGNEQYFGPGTRLTVT.

The chain carries TRBV7-2 and TRBJ2-7; 7 bases are a match to TRBD1. V trimming: 6 bases; J trimming: 2 bases; junction bases outside the gene matches: 4. Germline loops: CDR1 SGHTA, CDR2 FQGNSA. This CDR3 has 13 amino acids. The CDR3 nucleotides are TGTGCCAGCAGATCCCAGGGGGCCTACGAGCAGTACTTC. Protein product: CASRSQGAYEQYF.

The V call is TRBV9, the J call TRBJ2-1; D may be TRBD1 (6 bases). V was cut by 3 bases and J by 6 bases, with 16 bases left in between. This CDR3 contains 15 residues. Germline V lookup: CDR1 SGDLS, CDR2 YYNGEE. The DNA for the CDR3 is TGTGCCAGCAGCGCCTGGGGGCAAGATTGCAATGAGCAGTTCTTC. Translating gives CASSAWGQDCNEQFF.

The chain joins TRBV12-3 or TRBV12-4 to TRBJ2-5; D may be TRBD1 or TRBD2 (5 bases each). The CDR3 has 14 residues. Trimming left V 0 bases short and J 7 bases short, with 12 bases between. The CDR3 loop reads CASSLAGALRTQYF. CDR3 DNA sequence: TGTGCCAGCAGTTTAGCCGGGGCTTTACGGACCCAGTACTTC.

This clonotype came up a few times. V and J are TRBV9 and TRBJ2-3, with D uncertain. Germline assignment: CDR1 SGDLS and CDR2 YYNGEE. The CDR3 runs 16 residues. V lost 4 bases and J lost 0, with 15 bases in between. DNA of the CDR3: TGTGCCAGCAGCCCCCTCGGATATACCAGCACAGATACGCAGTATTTT. This gives the protein CASSPLGYTSTDTQYF. Combining the CDR3 with reference TRBV9 and TRBJ2-3 gives the whole variable domain DSGVTQTPKHLITATGQRVTLRCSPRSGDLSVYWYQQSLDQGLQFLIQYYNGEERAKGNILERFSAQQFPDLHSELNLSSLELGDSALYFCASSPLGYTSTDTQYFGPGTRLTVL.

V usage is TRBV12-5 and J usage is TRBJ1-1; D uncertain. The germline V gene has CDR1 LGHNT and CDR2 FRNRAP. The CDR3 has 15 amino acids. V was clipped by 5 bases and J by 0 bases, with 13 bases between them. CDR3 loop: CASGPTTRVNTEAFF. CDR3 DNA: TGTGCTAGTGGTCCAACCACGCGGGTGAACACTGAAGCTTTCTTT.

In its sample, this clonotype was seen many times. This chain uses TRBV7-9 with TRBJ2-1, with D maybe TRBD2 (6 bases). The CDR3 has 14 residues. Germline V lookup: CDR1 SEHNR, CDR2 FQNEAQ (reference sequence). Trimming took 3 bases from V and 4 from J, leaving 10 bases between them. The CDR3 protein is CASSFVAAYNEQFF. The CDR3 DNA reads as TGTGCCAGCAGCTTTGTAGCGGCATACAATGAGCAGTTCTTC. Variable domain in full (rest from reference TRBV7-9 and TRBJ2-1): DTGVSQNPRHKITKRGQNVTFRCDPISEHNRLYWYRQTLGQGPEFLTYFQNEAQLEKSRLLSDRFSAERPKGSFSTLEIQRTEQGDSAMYLCASSFVAAYNEQFFGPGTRLTVL.

J is TRBJ2-3 and V is TRBV5-6; D is undetermined. The V end lost 0 bases, the J end lost 3 bases, and 11 bases lay between the germline ends. There are 15 residues in the CDR3. Per germline, CDR1 SGHDT and CDR2 YYEEEE. In nucleotides, the CDR3 is TGTGCCAGCAGCTTGGGGGCCATTAATACAGATACGCAGTATTTT. Translating it yields CASSLGAINTDTQYF.

The rearrangement joins TRBV29-1 to TRBJ1-2; TRBD1 agrees at 8 bases. Germline values: CDR1 SQVTM, CDR2 ANQGSEA. This CDR3 is 16 amino acids long. J gave up 6 bases and V 8 bases, and 20 bases lay outside the gene matches. The CDR3 DNA follows: TGCAGCTATAATACCGGGACAGGATTAGATGACGATGGCTACACCTTC. This codes for CSYNTGTGLDDDGYTF.

The V and J genes are TRBV6-6 and TRBJ2-2; the D gene is possibly TRBD1 (5 bases). The germline V gene has CDR1 MNHNY and CDR2 SVGAGI (reference sequence). With 6 bases removed from V and 0 bases from J, the gap between germline ends came to 11 bases. The CDR3 runs to 15 residues. CDR3 nucleotides: TGTGCCAGCAGCCTGGGGCCACCGAACACCGGGGAGCTGTTTTTT. Protein: CASSLGPPNTGELFF.

Notes on this clonotype: Since a much larger clone is just one base distant, this may be a read error. V gene TRBV7-9 combines with J gene TRBJ1-1; perhaps TRBD1 as D (6 bases). Germline CDR1 SEHNR, CDR2 FQNEAQ (reference sequence). The CDR3 consists of 15 residues. In DNA form, the CDR3 reads TGTGTCAGCAGCCGGAACATGGGGGCCGGCACTGAAGCTTTCTTT. Protein product: CVSSRNMGAGTEAFF.

This sequence joins TRBV5-1 and TRBJ2-3, with D possibly called TRBD1 or TRBD2 (5 bases each). The CDR3 totals 14 residues. V lost 0 bases and J 6 bases, leaving 11 bases between the germline ends. CDR1 SGHRS and CDR2 YFSETQ come from the germline V gene. CDR3: CASSLGDPSDTQYF. For the CDR3, the DNA is TGCGCCAGCAGCTTGGGGGACCCATCTGATACGCAGTATTTT.

V and J are TRBV20-1 and TRBJ1-3; D call uncertain. There are 14 residues in the CDR3. Trimming stripped 0 bases from V and 0 bases from J, with 6 bases between. Germline V CDR1 and CDR2: DFQATT, SNEGSKA (reference sequence). The CDR3, as DNA: TGCAGTGCTAGAGACGGAACCTCTGGAAACACCATATATTTT. This gives the protein CSARDGTSGNTIYF.

This clonotype was observed many times. One end of the junction is discordant with germline, which a read error may explain. The chain carries TRBV4-2 and TRBJ2-7; TRBD1 aligns across 8 bases. CDR1 is LGHNA, CDR2 YNFKEQ, per germline. There are 14 residues in the CDR3. The CDR3 is CASSQGQGTYEQYF. The CDR3 DNA follows: TGTGCCAGCAGTCAAGGACAGGGCACCTACGAGCAGTACTTC.